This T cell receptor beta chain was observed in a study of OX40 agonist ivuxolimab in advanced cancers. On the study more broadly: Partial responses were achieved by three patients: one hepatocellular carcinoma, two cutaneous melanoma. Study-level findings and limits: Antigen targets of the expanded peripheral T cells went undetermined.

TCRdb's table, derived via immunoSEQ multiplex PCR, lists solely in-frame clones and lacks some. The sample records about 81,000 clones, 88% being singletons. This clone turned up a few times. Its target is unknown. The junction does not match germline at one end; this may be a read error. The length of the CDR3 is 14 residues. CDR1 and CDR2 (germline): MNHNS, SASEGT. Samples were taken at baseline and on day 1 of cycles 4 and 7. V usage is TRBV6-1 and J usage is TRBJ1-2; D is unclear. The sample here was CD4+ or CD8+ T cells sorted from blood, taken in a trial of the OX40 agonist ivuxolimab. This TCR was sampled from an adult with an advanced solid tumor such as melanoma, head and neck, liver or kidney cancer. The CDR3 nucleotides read TGTGCCAGCAGTGAAAGTCCAGGAGGGAGCTCCTTCTTCTTC. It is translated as CASSESPGGSSFFF.